The rows below give T cell receptor beta chains drawn from one sample of a study of T-cell reconstitution after alpha-beta-depleted transplantation in children. MiXCR, run by TCRdb on the PCR reads, gives a single entry per CDR3 protein. This table has 60,000 to 80,000 distinct CDR3 sequences, about 7% appearing once. The starting material was PBMCs from the stem cell graft donor, obtained from the stem cell graft. Receptors were obtained from a human donor who donated a stem cell graft to a child with acute lymphoblastic leukemia. Both conserved end residues are part of each CDR3. The D gene is left open where the match is weak. Only some rows state a clone size, as once, few, many or a class for expanded clones.

j_call: TRBJ2-7; clone_size: many; d_call: NA; v_call: TRBV5-4; cdr3_length: 14; cdr3_nt: TGTGCCAGCAGCTTGGGCCAGTTTCCCCACGAGCAGTACTTC; cdr3_aa: CASSLGQFPHEQYF
j_call: TRBJ2-7; clone_size: NA; d_call: NA; v_call: TRBV27; cdr3_length: 14; cdr3_nt: TGTGCCAGCAGTTTATTATTGGTCTCCTACGAGCAGTACTTC; cdr3_aa: CASSLLLVSYEQYF
j_call: TRBJ2-1; clone_size: many; d_call: TRBD2; v_call: TRBV29-1; cdr3_length: 19; cdr3_nt: TGCAGCGTTGAAGATCGCCGGACTAGCGGGGGGGCTCTCTACAATGAGCAGTTCTTC; cdr3_aa: CSVEDRRTSGGALYNEQFF
j_call: TRBJ1-2; clone_size: many; d_call: NA; v_call: TRBV20-1; cdr3_length: 14; cdr3_nt: TGCAGTGCTAGAGAGGGCAGCACAAACTATGGCTACACCTTC; cdr3_aa: CSAREGSTNYGYTF
j_call: TRBJ2-7; clone_size: many; d_call: NA; v_call: TRBV9; cdr3_length: 14; cdr3_nt: TGTGCCAGCAGCTCCGGGGTCGGATCCTACGAGCAGTACTTC; cdr3_aa: CASSSGVGSYEQYF
j_call: TRBJ1-5; clone_size: NA; d_call: TRBD1; v_call: TRBV12-3/TRBV12-4; cdr3_length: 14; cdr3_nt: TGTGCCAGCAGTCCAGGGACAGGGATTCAGCCCCAGCATTTT; cdr3_aa: CASSPGTGIQPQHF
j_call: TRBJ1-1; clone_size: few; d_call: NA; v_call: TRBV10-3; cdr3_length: 12; cdr3_nt: TGTGCCATCAGCTCGGTTAGTTCTCCGGCTTTCTTT; cdr3_aa: CAISSVSSPAFF
j_call: TRBJ2-6; clone_size: many; d_call: TRBD2; v_call: TRBV3-1; cdr3_length: 17; cdr3_nt: TGTGCCAGCAGCCAAGCTAGCGGGACGGCTGGGGCCAACGTCCTGACTTTC; cdr3_aa: CASSQASGTAGANVLTF
j_call: TRBJ2-7; clone_size: many; d_call: TRBD2; v_call: TRBV5-1; cdr3_length: 20; cdr3_nt: TGCGCCAGCAGACCTTTTGACGTAGATTCTCGGCGGGAGGGCCGCAACGAGCAGTACTTC; cdr3_aa: CASRPFDVDSRREGRNEQYF
j_call: TRBJ2-7; clone_size: many; d_call: NA; v_call: TRBV20-1; cdr3_length: 14; cdr3_nt: TGCAGTGCTAGAGTTCGGCAGACCTCCTACGAGCAGTACTTC; cdr3_aa: CSARVRQTSYEQYF
j_call: TRBJ2-3; clone_size: NA; d_call: NA; v_call: TRBV19; cdr3_length: 16; cdr3_nt: TGTGCCAGTAGTGCTCTCCCGGACTCCCGCACAGATACGCAGTATTTT; cdr3_aa: CASSALPDSRTDTQYF
j_call: TRBJ2-1; clone_size: few; d_call: NA; v_call: TRBV5-5; cdr3_length: 12; cdr3_nt: TGTGCCAGCAGCATTGGGGGGCATGAGCAGTTCTTC; cdr3_aa: CASSIGGHEQFF
j_call: TRBJ2-7; clone_size: many; d_call: NA; v_call: TRBV15; cdr3_length: 16; cdr3_nt: TGTGCCACCAGCAGTTTAATTATGGGCCAGGGCGACGAGCAGTACTTC; cdr3_aa: CATSSLIMGQGDEQYF
j_call: TRBJ2-1; clone_size: few; d_call: NA; v_call: TRBV5-6; cdr3_length: 15; cdr3_nt: TGTGCCAGCAGTAGCGTCGTGCGATACTACAATGAGCAGTTCTTC; cdr3_aa: CASSSVVRYYNEQFF
j_call: TRBJ1-1; clone_size: many; d_call: NA; v_call: TRBV7-9; cdr3_length: 13; cdr3_nt: TGTGCCAGTGGACCTACAGTGAACACTGAAGCTTTCTTT; cdr3_aa: CASGPTVNTEAFF
j_call: TRBJ1-5; clone_size: few; d_call: NA; v_call: TRBV12-3/TRBV12-4; cdr3_length: 15; cdr3_nt: TGTGCCAGCAGTTTATACAGGGATCGCCGACAGCCCCAGCATTTT; cdr3_aa: CASSLYRDRRQPQHF
j_call: TRBJ2-1; clone_size: many; d_call: NA; v_call: TRBV29-1; cdr3_length: 17; cdr3_nt: TGCAGCGTTGTTCCCGAAGTGGGTCTAGCGTCCAACAATGAGCAGTTCTTC; cdr3_aa: CSVVPEVGLASNNEQFF
j_call: TRBJ1-5; clone_size: NA; d_call: TRBD1; v_call: TRBV12-3/TRBV12-4; cdr3_length: 15; cdr3_nt: TGTGCCAGCAGCCCTGGACAGGGGGGTACCCAGCCCCAGCATTTT; cdr3_aa: CASSPGQGGTQPQHF
j_call: TRBJ2-5; clone_size: few; d_call: TRBD2; v_call: TRBV20-1; cdr3_length: 17; cdr3_nt: TGCAGTGCTAGAGATTCGGGAGCGGGAGGATGGGTAGAGACCCAGTACTTC; cdr3_aa: CSARDSGAGGWVETQYF
j_call: TRBJ1-5; clone_size: many; d_call: TRBD1; v_call: TRBV9; cdr3_length: 14; cdr3_nt: TGTGCCAGCAGCGAGGGACAGCACAATCAGCCCCAGCATTTT; cdr3_aa: CASSEGQHNQPQHF
j_call: TRBJ2-7; clone_size: many; d_call: NA; v_call: TRBV5-1; cdr3_length: 17; cdr3_nt: TGCGCCAGCAGCTTGGGTTCCGGGTCCCGGGTCGTGAACGAGCAGTACTTC; cdr3_aa: CASSLGSGSRVVNEQYF
j_call: TRBJ1-2; clone_size: many; d_call: NA; v_call: TRBV27; cdr3_length: 15; cdr3_nt: TGTGCCAGCAGTTTAAGGGAGGGCCTTCCCTATGGCTACACCTTC; cdr3_aa: CASSLREGLPYGYTF
j_call: TRBJ2-1; clone_size: NA; d_call: TRBD2; v_call: TRBV20-1; cdr3_length: 14; cdr3_nt: TGCAGTGCACCCGGGACTAGCGGATACAATGAGCAGTTCTTC; cdr3_aa: CSAPGTSGYNEQFF
j_call: TRBJ2-7; clone_size: NA; d_call: NA; v_call: TRBV5-1; cdr3_length: 14; cdr3_nt: TGCGCCAGCAGCTTCGCGGGGCGCAACTACGAGCAGTACTTC; cdr3_aa: CASSFAGRNYEQYF
j_call: TRBJ2-5; clone_size: NA; d_call: NA; v_call: TRBV7-2; cdr3_length: 15; cdr3_nt: TGTGCCAGCAGCTTAGATTCGGACTCCGGGGAGACCCAGTACTTC; cdr3_aa: CASSLDSDSGETQYF
j_call: TRBJ1-1; clone_size: many; d_call: NA; v_call: TRBV28; cdr3_length: 17; cdr3_nt: TGTGCCAGCACCTCGATGGGCACCGGGACACGGAACACTGAAGCTTTCTTT; cdr3_aa: CASTSMGTGTRNTEAFF
j_call: TRBJ2-3; clone_size: NA; d_call: NA; v_call: TRBV7-7; cdr3_length: 15; cdr3_nt: TGTGCTAGCAGCCCGTCTCCCGCGGGAACAGATACGCAGTATTTT; cdr3_aa: CASSPSPAGTDTQYF
j_call: TRBJ2-2; clone_size: many; d_call: NA; v_call: TRBV5-8; cdr3_length: 14; cdr3_nt: TGTGCCAGCAGCTTACGATCGAACACCGGGGAGCTGTTTTTT; cdr3_aa: CASSLRSNTGELFF